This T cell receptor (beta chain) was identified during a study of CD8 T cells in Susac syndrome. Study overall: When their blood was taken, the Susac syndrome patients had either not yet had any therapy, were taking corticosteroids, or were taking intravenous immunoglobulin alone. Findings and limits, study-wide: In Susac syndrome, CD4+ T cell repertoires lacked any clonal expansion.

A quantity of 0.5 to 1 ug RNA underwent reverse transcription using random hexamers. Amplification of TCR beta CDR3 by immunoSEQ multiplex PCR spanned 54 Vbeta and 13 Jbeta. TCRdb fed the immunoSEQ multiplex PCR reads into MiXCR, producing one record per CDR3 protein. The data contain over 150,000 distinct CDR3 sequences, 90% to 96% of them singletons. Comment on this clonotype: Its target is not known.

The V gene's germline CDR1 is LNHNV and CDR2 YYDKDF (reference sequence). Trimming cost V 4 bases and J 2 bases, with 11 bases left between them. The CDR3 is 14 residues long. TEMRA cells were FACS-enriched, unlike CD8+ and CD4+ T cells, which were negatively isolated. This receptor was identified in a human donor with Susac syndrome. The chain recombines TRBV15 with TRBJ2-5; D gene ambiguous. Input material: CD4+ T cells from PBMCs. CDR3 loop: CATSNGRSQETQYF. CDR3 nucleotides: TGTGCCACCAGCAACGGCAGATCTCAAGAGACCCAGTACTTC.